This TCR beta chain came from a study of T cells in women clearing cervical HPV infection. Study background: Controls' single incident HPV16 infection cleared within 12 months without precancer. Case blood drawn at lesion detection; control blood after infection cleared.

Libraries were prepared by immunoSEQ multiplex PCR; TCRdb keeps only in-frame clonotypes and omits some of them. In total, the table holds tens of thousands of clones. This clone is deemed medium-sized (0.01 to 0.1%) by its frequency. Coverage ceases 3 residues before the CDR3 finishes, and the germline J gene fills in the end. Trimming took off 1 base at V and 8 bases at J, with 16 bases between the two ends. Looked up from germline, CDR1 is SGHRS and CDR2 is YFSETQ. The CDR3 sequence is 15 residues long. The chain has TRBV5-1 and TRBJ2-1; D is perhaps TRBD2 (7 bases). The receptor was derived from a woman aged 18 to 75 with a cervical HPV16 infection that either progressed to CIN3+ or cleared (not recorded which). Sequenced input: blood buffy coat. The CDR3 sequence: CASSLTGQGRDEQFF. The CDR3 DNA, read in part, is TGCGCCAGCAGCTTGACAGGGCAGGGGAGGGATGAG. Complete variable domain (other parts from reference TRBV5-1 and TRBJ2-1): KAGVTQTPRYLIKTRGQQVTLSCSPISGHRSVSWYQQTPGQGLQFLFEYFSETQRNKGNFPGRFSGRQFSNSRSEMNVSTLELGDSALYLCASSLTGQGRDEQFFGPGTRLTVL.